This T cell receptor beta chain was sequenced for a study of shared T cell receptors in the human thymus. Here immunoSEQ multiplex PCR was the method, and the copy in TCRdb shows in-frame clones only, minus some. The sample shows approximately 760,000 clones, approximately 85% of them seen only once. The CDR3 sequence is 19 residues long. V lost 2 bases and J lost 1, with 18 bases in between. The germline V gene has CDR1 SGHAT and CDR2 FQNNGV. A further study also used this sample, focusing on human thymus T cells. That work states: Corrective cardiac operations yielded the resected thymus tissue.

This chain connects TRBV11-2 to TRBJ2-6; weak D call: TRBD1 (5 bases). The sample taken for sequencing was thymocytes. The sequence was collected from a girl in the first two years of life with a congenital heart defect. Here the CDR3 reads CASSLIRQGLGSGANVLTF. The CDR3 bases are TGTGCCAGCAGCTTAATCCGCCAGGGATTAGGTTCTGGGGCCAACGTCCTGACTTTC.